This section outlines one TCR beta chain sequence together with its context. This receptor's antigen is unknown. No clone much larger than this one lies a single base away; base qualities are absent. These data originate in a study of PD-1 blockade in classical Hodgkin lymphoma (dated by TCRdb to 2019 to 2021). A note on the overall study: Nivolumab dosing was 3 mg/kg intravenously every 2 weeks, continuing until either disease progression or unacceptable toxicity. The study used TCR beta sequencing and CyTOF to define a peripheral blood immune signature of response to PD-1 blockade in classical Hodgkin lymphoma. On the study overall, not on this receptor specifically: Baseline TCR diversity was reported to be lower in newly diagnosed patients than in healthy donors and to be lower still in relapsed/refractory patients. Baseline diversity similar to that of newly diagnosed patients was observed in trial patients achieving complete response, whereas significantly lower diversity was observed in partial responders and progressors. Lower diversity was seen in patients whose nivolumab began less than 1 year after ASCT, and these patients were left out of later analyses so that immune reconstitution would not confound the results. Only a single clinical trial cohort was studied, and what caused the repertoire differences, possibly disease activity or prior therapy, remained undefined. CD4+ but not CD8+ TCR diversity rose significantly by C4D1 (p=0.0027 vs p=0.16), most apparent in complete responders (p=0.02).

Genomic DNA was isolated using the Qiagen DNeasy kit from unsorted PBMCs as well as from negatively selected CD4+ and CD8+ fractions. TCR beta CDR3 regions were amplified by immunoSEQ multiplex PCR using primers annealing to V and J segments. Amplification bias was minimized using a synthetic immune receptor repertoire, and residual bias was removed computationally after sequencing. Processing in the source paper ran as follows. Custom Python scripts were used to quantify repertoire diversity as the Shannon entropy index. Unsorted, CD4+ and CD8+ repertoires were analyzed separately, except for combined analyses in which CD4+ and CD8+ sequences were merged in silico. Clonal expansion was defined as at least a 2-fold frequency increase after treatment relative to C1D1, with a pseudocount of 0.5 for undetected baseline clones. Singleton clones were defined as clones with 0 or 1 copy at C1D1, and non-singleton clones were defined as clones with 2 or more copies. Clones expanded in unsorted samples were annotated as CD4+, CD8+ or unknown by matching protein sequences in sorted samples from the same patient. Diversity changes from C1D1 to C4D1 were tested in paired samples using Wilcoxon tests. The source is immuneACCESS, and TCRdb retained only in-frame sequences with V and J called. Part of the clones is not carried over; for the studies checked, unresolved V genes explain less than half of this, and the remainder is unexplained. V, J and clone size are those of that table, while D and trimming were read from the DNA. This sample lists some 46,000 clones; roughly 80% were detected once. The top ten hold 22% of the sample.

V was cut back by 0 bases and J by 3 bases, leaving a gap of 16 bases between them. The germline V gene supplies CDR1 SGHRS and CDR2 YFSETQ. From cysteine to phenylalanine, the CDR3 is 16 amino acids long. Only the CDR3 part of the read is kept: 48 bases, read in frame from the first base. The sample's time point label is to be understood as: cycle 2 day 1 (C2D1) of nivolumab. Every trial patient had relapsed after autologous stem cell transplantation, and cohorts A, B and C differed in prior brentuximab vedotin exposure. The trial cohort comprised some 60 patients with relapsed/refractory classical Hodgkin lymphoma whose best overall responses were complete response, partial response or progressive disease. Trial patients were treated with single-agent nivolumab in the multi-cohort phase II CheckMate 205 trial. An independent review committee assessed best overall response by applying the 2007 International Working Group response criteria. Trial PBMCs were collected just before the start of nivolumab (C1D1) and during therapy at cycle 2 day 1 and cycle 4 day 1. Peripheral blood was collected in 8 mL Vacutainer Cell Preparation Tubes, from which PBMCs were isolated by centrifugation and then cryopreserved.

The receptor's source is a human donor with classical Hodgkin lymphoma. The sequenced sample was peripheral blood mononuclear cells (PBMCs), obtained before the second cycle of nivolumab. The chain couples TRBV5-1 to TRBJ2-7, and possibly TRBD2, on 6 matching bases. The CDR3 region reads CASSLAPAGPDYEQYF. The sequenced DNA: TGCGCCAGCAGCTTGGCGCCGGCGGGACCCGACTACGAGCAGTACTTC. Extended through the reference TRBV5-1 and TRBJ2-7 proteins, this CDR3 yields the full variable domain: KAGVTQTPRYLIKTRGQQVTLSCSPISGHRSVSWYQQTPGQGLQFLFEYFSETQRNKGNFPGRFSGRQFSNSRSEMNVSTLELGDSALYLCASSLAPAGPDYEQYFGPGTRLTVT.